These 7 T cell receptor beta chains were all obtained from the same sample, sequenced in a study of T cell changes during pregnancy in multiple sclerosis. Only in-frame clones appear in the TCRdb table, and some are missing; sequencing was by immunoSEQ multiplex PCR. Counted here are tens of thousands of clones, roughly 91% occurring once; the ten biggest clones make up roughly 0.7%. The sequenced sample was peripheral blood, obtained in the third trimester of pregnancy. All receptors derive from a female donor in good health, enrolled as a control in a pregnancy study.

J is TRBJ1-4 and V is TRBV5-4, with D possibly matching TRBD1 (6 bases). V was cut by 4 bases and J by 7 bases, with 17 bases left in between. The CDR3 has 15 amino acids. Germline CDR1 is SGHNT and CDR2 is YYREEE (reference sequence). The CDR3 DNA reads as TGTGCCAGCAGCCCGTCGGGGGGCGGGGGTGAAAAACTGTTTTTT. This sequence encodes CASSPSGGGGEKLFF.

The J gene is TRBJ1-6, the V gene TRBV7-2, with 7 nucleotides matching TRBD1. J was trimmed by 7 bases and V by 5 bases; bases with no gene match: 5. CDR1 and CDR2 from the germline V gene are SGHTA and FQGNSA. This CDR3 spans 14 amino acids. Here the CDR3 reads CASSPGTENSPLHF. DNA for the CDR3: TGTGCCAGCAGCCCTGGGACAGAGAATTCACCCCTCCACTTT.

The chain couples TRBV7-2 to TRBJ1-5; 7 nucleotides align to TRBD1. V dropped 5 bases and J dropped 8; count of bases not matched to a gene: 21. Germline values: CDR1 SGHTA, CDR2 FQGNSA. There are 18 residues in the CDR3. The CDR3 nucleotides are TGTGCCAGCAGCCCGCCTGGGGACAGCTGGACTCGCCCGGAGCCCCAGCATTTT. Its translation is CASSPPGDSWTRPEPQHF.

The rearrangement uses TRBV7-7 and TRBJ2-5, with TRBD1 identical over 8 bases. This CDR3 has 15 amino acids. J was trimmed by 5 bases and V by 4 bases; bases with no gene match: 9. Germline CDR1 and CDR2: SSHAT and FNYEAQ (reference sequence). The CDR3 nucleotides read TGTGCCAGCAGCTCCCAGGGGGCTGAAGGGGAGACCCAGTACTTC. As protein: CASSSQGAEGETQYF.

The chain combines TRBV6-5 with TRBJ2-2; 8 bases agree with TRBD1. This CDR3 comprises 14 residues. Trimming cost V 7 bases and J 8 bases; bases outside gene matches: 9. In germline, CDR1 is MNHEY, CDR2 SVGAGI. The CDR3 DNA follows: TGTGCCAGCAATCGCGCAGGGGGCACGGGGGAGCTGTTTTTT. Amino acids: CASNRAGGTGELFF.

The chain is built from TRBV2 and TRBJ2-7; D not resolved. Trimming removed 6 bases from V and 3 bases from J, with 9 bases in between. Germline V CDR1 and CDR2: SNHLY, FYNNEI. This CDR3 contains 12 residues. CDR3 sequence (DNA): TGTGCCAGCAGATCTGACTTCTACGAGCAGTACTTC. As protein: CASRSDFYEQYF.

This chain connects TRBV5-6 to TRBJ2-5; 9 bases line up with TRBD1. Germline V CDR1 and CDR2: SGHDT, YYEEEE. The CDR3 spans 14 residues. V dropped 4 bases and J dropped 2; count of bases not matched to a gene: 3. The CDR3 is CASSGGQGQETQYF. The DNA for the CDR3 is TGTGCCAGCAGCGGGGGACAGGGACAAGAGACCCAGTACTTC.